This TCR beta chain was obtained from a study of technical replicates of blood from a handful of donors. V shed 6 bases and J 7 bases; nucleotides not matched to a gene: 9. From germline, CDR1 is SNHLY and CDR2 FYNNEI. This CDR3 comprises 15 residues. Method: immunoSEQ multiplex PCR; TCRdb's copy keeps in-frame clones and lacks some. The sample carries under 90,000 clones, around 92% recorded once. Specimen: T cells isolated from PBMCs. V gene TRBV2 combines with J gene TRBJ2-3; 11 bases map to TRBD2. The sequence derives from a human donor in good health. The CDR3 protein is CASRDSGGGRNTQYF. The CDR3 DNA is TGTGCCAGCAGGGATAGCGGGGGGGGCCGGAATACGCAGTATTTT.